The 10 T cell receptor beta chains below come from one sample, sequenced in a study of T cells after yellow fever vaccination. TCRdb re-called the 5' RACE reads through MiXCR, storing one row per CDR3 protein. The sample has 300,000 to 400,000 distinct CDR3 sequences, around 12% seen once. The sequencing here drew on CD4+ T cells sorted from PBMCs, taken 15 days after the yellow fever booster vaccination. Source of these receptors: a man in his late teens or twenties who received the YFV17D yellow fever vaccine.

This rearrangement joins TRBV4-1 to TRBJ1-1, with D tentatively TRBD1 (5 bases). Trimming cost V 4 bases and J 6 bases, with 24 bases left between them. The CDR3 extends over 17 amino acids. CDR1 and CDR2 from the germline V gene are MGHRA and YSYEKL. CDR3 nucleotide sequence: TGCGCCAGCAGCCCTAGGACATCCTGGGAGTTCGTCGCTGAAGCTTTCTTT. Its translation is CASSPRTSWEFVAEAFF.

In its sample, this clonotype was seen a few times. The chain combines TRBV20-1 with TRBJ2-2; D is possibly TRBD1 or TRBD2 (5 bases each). Deletions cut 0 bases from V and 1 base from J, with 9 bases between. Per germline, CDR1 DFQATT and CDR2 SNEGSKA (reference sequence). This CDR3 has 15 residues. Written as DNA, the CDR3 is TGCAGTGCTAGAGAATCGGGGCAGAACACCGGGGAGCTGTTTTTT. Translation: CSARESGQNTGELFF.

The chain links TRBV1 to TRBJ2-7; no check of the table's D call, TRBD1, against the DNA was made. TRBV1 is deemed a pseudogene. This CDR3 comprises 16 residues. The CDR3 nucleotides read TGCACCAGCAGCCAGACTCTTCCGGGACAGAGGGGCGAGCAGTACTTC. It encodes CTSSQTLPGQRGEQYF.

The genes are TRBV5-1 and TRBJ2-3; D possibly corresponds to TRBD2 (5 bases). CDR1 is SGHRS, CDR2 YFSETQ, per germline. With 1 base removed from V and 2 bases from J, the gap between germline ends came to 14 bases. This CDR3 contains 16 residues. DNA of the CDR3: TGCGCCAGCAGCTTGCTAGAGGGATTAGACACAGATACGCAGTATTTT. Protein sequence: CASSLLEGLDTDTQYF.

This clonotype was seen a few times. The V gene is TRBV7-8, the J gene TRBJ2-6; tentative D call: TRBD2 (6 bases). Between the trimmed V and J ends, which lost 8 bases and 0 bases, there was a span of 17 bases. Germline CDR1 SGHVS, CDR2 FQNEAQ. The CDR3 has 17 amino acids. This CDR3 reads CASLARGLPSGANVLTF. CDR3 in DNA: TGTGCCAGCCTTGCGCGGGGTCTCCCCTCTGGGGCCAACGTCCTGACTTTC.

Details on this clonotype: At one end the junction does not follow the germline gene, possibly because of a read error. The J gene is TRBJ2-5, the V gene TRBV5-1; 9 bases agree with TRBD1. The germline V gene encodes CDR1 SGHRS and CDR2 YFSETQ. The CDR3 loop spans 14 amino acids. The CDR3 protein is CARSFGDRDETQYF. CDR3 DNA sequence: TGCGCCCGCAGCTTCGGGGACAGGGACGAGACCCAGTACTTC.

This clonotype came up a few times. V is TRBV2 and J is TRBJ1-2; D is unclear. V lost 6 bases to trimming and J lost 4 bases, with 12 bases between them. The CDR3 sequence is 13 residues long. The germline gives CDR1 SNHLY, CDR2 FYNNEI. Written as DNA, the CDR3 is TGTGCCAGCAGGAGAGGAACCTTCTATGGCTACACCTTC. It is translated as CASRRGTFYGYTF. The full variable domain, completed using reference TRBV2 and TRBJ1-2, is EPEVTQTPSHQVTQMGQEVILRCVPISNHLYFYWYRQILGQKVEFLVSFYNNEISEKSEIFDDQFSVERPDGSNFTLKIRSTKLEDSAMYFCASRRGTFYGYTFGSGTRLTVV.

This clonotype was counted between two and nine times. This chain uses TRBV28 with TRBJ2-7; TRBD1 is a possible D gene (5 bases). V gave up 6 bases and J gave up 0 bases, with 9 bases separating them. CDR1 is MDHEN, CDR2 SYDVKM, per germline. This CDR3 contains 13 residues. The CDR3 DNA is TGTGCCAGCAGACAAACAGGCTCCTACGAGCAGTACGTC. Its translation is CASRQTGSYEQYV.

The chain uses TRBV2 and TRBJ1-2, with D perhaps matching TRBD1 (5 bases). The CDR3 has 11 residues. Per germline, CDR1 SNHLY and CDR2 FYNNEI. V was pared by 3 bases and J by 8 bases, with 7 bases between. The DNA of the CDR3 is TGTGCCAGCAGTGACAGGGCCGGCTACACCTTC. It yields the protein CASSDRAGYTF.

The chain couples TRBV4-3 to TRBJ1-2; D may be TRBD1 (5 bases). Germline V CDR1 and CDR2: LGHNA, YSLEER. Trimming took 1 base from V and 5 from J, leaving 11 bases between them. This CDR3 has 14 amino acids. The CDR3 nucleotides are TGCGCCAGCAGCCAAGGATTTGGGGGATATGGCTACACCTTC. Its translation: CASSQGFGGYGYTF.